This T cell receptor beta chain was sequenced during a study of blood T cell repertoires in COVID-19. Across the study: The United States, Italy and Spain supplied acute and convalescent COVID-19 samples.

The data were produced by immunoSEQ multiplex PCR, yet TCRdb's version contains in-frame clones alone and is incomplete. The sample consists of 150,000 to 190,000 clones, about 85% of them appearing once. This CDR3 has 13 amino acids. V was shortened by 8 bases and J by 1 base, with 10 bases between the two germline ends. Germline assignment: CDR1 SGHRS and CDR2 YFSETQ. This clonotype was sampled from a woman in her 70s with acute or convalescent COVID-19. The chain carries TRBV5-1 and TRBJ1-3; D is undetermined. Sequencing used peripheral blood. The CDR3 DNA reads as TGCGCCAGGAGTTTCCTTTCTGGAAACACCATATATTTT. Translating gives CARSFLSGNTIYF.